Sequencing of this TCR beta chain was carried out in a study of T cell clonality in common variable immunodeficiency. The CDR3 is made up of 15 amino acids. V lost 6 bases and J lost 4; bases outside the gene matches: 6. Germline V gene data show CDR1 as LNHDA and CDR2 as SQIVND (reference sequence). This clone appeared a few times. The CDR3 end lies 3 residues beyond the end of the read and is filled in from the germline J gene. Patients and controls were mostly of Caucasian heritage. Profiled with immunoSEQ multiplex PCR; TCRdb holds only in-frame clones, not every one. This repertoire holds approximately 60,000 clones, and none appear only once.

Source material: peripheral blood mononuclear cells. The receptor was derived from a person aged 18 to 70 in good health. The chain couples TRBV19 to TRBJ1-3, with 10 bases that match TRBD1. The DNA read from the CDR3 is TGTGCCAGTAGCCCTGGGACAGGGGCCGGAAACACC. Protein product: CASSPGTGAGNT. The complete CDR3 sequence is CASSPGTGAGNTIYF.